Listed below are T cell receptor beta chains from one sample, sequenced in a study of shared clonotypes between healthy human individuals. Clones were read by immunoSEQ multiplex PCR, and TCRdb kept only the in-frame ones, dropping some. The sample consists of 2 million to 2.5 million clones, approximately 95% of them appearing once. The sequenced sample was naive CD4+ T cells from PBMCs. The source of these receptors is a man aged 18 to 35 in good health. Some clones in this sample may be carry-over from other donors' samples. Both conserved end residues are part of each CDR3. The order of the fields is clone size, J gene, D gene, V gene, CDR3 DNA, CDR3 protein. D genes are given only for firm matches. Part of the rows lack a size; the others show once, few, many or a class for expanded clones.

>-|TRBJ2-1|-|TRBV11-2
TGTGCCAGCAGCCGACAGCCCAATGAGCAGTTCTTC
CASSRQPNEQFF
>-|TRBJ2-7|TRBD1|TRBV19
TGTGCCAGTAGTACTCCGGGACAGGGGAGCGACGAGCAGTACTTC
CASSTPGQGSDEQYF
>-|TRBJ2-7|-|TRBV4-2
TGTGCCAGCAGCCAGGGATACTACGAGCAGTACTTC
CASSQGYYEQYF
>-|TRBJ2-7|-|TRBV7-9
TGTGCCAGCAGCTTACTGGGTCCTTGGGACGAGCAGTACTTC
CASSLLGPWDEQYF
>-|TRBJ2-7|TRBD1|TRBV5-4
TGTGCCAGCAGCGCACAGGGGGTATACGAGCAGTACTTC
CASSAQGVYEQYF
>-|TRBJ2-2|TRBD2|TRBV9
TGTGCCAGCAGCGTAGCTTTCGGGCTAGCGGGAGGGGACACCGGGGAGCTGTTTTTT
CASSVAFGLAGGDTGELFF
>-|TRBJ2-2|-|TRBV18
TGTGCCAGCTCACCAGACAGAACGAACACCGGGGAGCTGTTTTTT
CASSPDRTNTGELFF
>-|TRBJ2-7|TRBD1|TRBV5-1
TGCGCCAGCAGCAAGGGACAGGATAGGAACGAGCAGTACTTC
CASSKGQDRNEQYF
>-|TRBJ2-7|-|TRBV4-1
TGCGCCAGCAGCCAAGTTGAAAACCTCTCCTACGAGCAGTACTTC
CASSQVENLSYEQYF
>-|TRBJ2-7|TRBD1|TRBV7-9
TGTGCCAGCAGCCCCCGGACAGGGCTGAGCTCCTACGAGCAGTACTTC
CASSPRTGLSSYEQYF
>-|TRBJ1-1|-|TRBV7-8
TGTGCCAGCAGCTTCAGGGGTTCCACTGAAGCTTTCTTT
CASSFRGSTEAFF
>once|TRBJ1-2|-|TRBV7-9
TGTGCCAGCACCCTTTTTTCGACAGGAACGTATGGCTACACCTTC
CASTLFSTGTYGYTF
>-|TRBJ1-4|-|TRBV28
TGTGCCAGCAGCAGGGGAACTAATGAAAAACTGTTTTTT
CASSRGTNEKLFF
>-|TRBJ1-5|-|TRBV7-9
TGTGCCAGCAGCTTACGGGAAAATCAGCCCCAGCATTTT
CASSLRENQPQHF
>-|TRBJ2-5|-|TRBV30
TGTGCCTGGAGTAGTTCAGGGCAGCAAGAGACCCAGTACTTC
CAWSSSGQQETQYF
>-|TRBJ2-7|TRBD1|TRBV6-1
TGTGCCAGCAGTCTGGACAGGGATTCCTACGAGCAGTACTTC
CASSLDRDSYEQYF
>-|TRBJ1-2|-|TRBV6-1
TGTGCCAGCAGTGAATCGGTTGGCCTTCCCTCGAGGGGCTACACCTTC
CASSESVGLPSRGYTF
>-|TRBJ2-7|TRBD2|TRBV27
TGTGCCAGCAGTTTATCTCCCACGGTAGCGGGAACCTACGAGCAGTACTTC
CASSLSPTVAGTYEQYF
>once|TRBJ1-5|-|TRBV5-1
TGCGCCAGCAGCTTGGGGGGGACGGGCGATCAGCCCCAGCATTTT
CASSLGGTGDQPQHF
>-|TRBJ2-6|-|TRBV7-8
TGTGCCAGCAGCGGGGTCAGGCTAGGGGCCAACGTCCTGACTTTC
CASSGVRLGANVLTF
>-|TRBJ1-2|TRBD1|TRBV5-1
TGCGCCAGCAGCCCGGAGACAGGGATCCGTGGCTACACCTTC
CASSPETGIRGYTF
>-|TRBJ2-7|TRBD1|TRBV30
TGTGCCTTCGGACAGGGGGCGCGTCCGGGGCAGTACTTC
CAFGQGARPGQYF
>-|TRBJ1-1|-|TRBV7-6
TGTGCCAGCAGCCTGAGGGTTAGGGGGACTGAAGCTTTCTTT
CASSLRVRGTEAFF
>-|TRBJ2-7|-|TRBV7-2
TGTGCCAGCAGCCCAGGGTTCTGGTCCGAGCAGTACTTC
CASSPGFWSEQYF
>-|TRBJ1-2|-|TRBV5-4
TGTGCCAGCAGCTCGAAAAAGCAGGGGTCCCATGGCTACACCTTC
CASSSKKQGSHGYTF
>-|TRBJ2-7|TRBD2|TRBV27
TGTGCCAGCAGTTTAAGGGGTCTAGCGGGAGGGGCCTACGAGCAGTACTTC
CASSLRGLAGGAYEQYF
>-|TRBJ2-7|TRBD2|TRBV9
TGTGCCAGCAGCGTAGCTAGCGGAGATACCTACGAGCAGTACTTC
CASSVASGDTYEQYF
>-|TRBJ1-2|TRBD1|TRBV5-1
TGCGCCAGCAGTTGGGACAGAGCTAACTATGGCTACACCTTC
CASSWDRANYGYTF
>-|TRBJ2-7|TRBD2|TRBV27
TGTGCCAGCAGTTCCTGGCCCGGACTAGCGGGAGGGTCAACAGCCGAGCAGTACTTC
CASSSWPGLAGGSTAEQYF
>-|TRBJ1-1|-|TRBV11-2
TGTGCCAGCAGCTTAAATCTGGGCAGGGCAGGAGGGGCTTTCTTT
CASSLNLGRAGGAFF
>-|TRBJ2-4|-|TRBV28
TGTGCCAGCACGGGCCCCCGGCTGGCCAAAAACATTCAGTACTTC
CASTGPRLAKNIQYF
>-|TRBJ2-5|-|TRBV5-6
TGTGCCAGCAGCCCGATCAGAGCGGCCCAAGAGACCCAGTACTTC
CASSPIRAAQETQYF
>-|TRBJ2-4|-|TRBV19
TGTGCCAGTAGTATCGGCCGGGGCCAGGGTGGAAACATTCAGTACTTC
CASSIGRGQGGNIQYF
>-|TRBJ2-3|TRBD2|TRBV6-1
TGTGCCATTAGGACTAGCGGAGTCGGTACGCAGTATTTT
CAIRTSGVGTQYF
>-|TRBJ2-5|-|TRBV5-3
TGTGCCAGAAAACCCGGACAGGTAGGGGGGCCCCAAGAGACCCAGTACTTC
CARKPGQVGGPQETQYF
>-|TRBJ2-3|-|TRBV11-3
TGTGCCAGCAGCCGGGGGAATACGCAGTATTTT
CASSRGNTQYF